These 16 T cell receptor beta chains were all obtained from the same sample, sequenced in a study of circulating and synovial CD4+ cells in juvenile arthritis. The method was immunoSEQ multiplex PCR; TCRdb's version includes in-frame clones alone and lacks a portion of them. The data contain under 40,000 clones, around 95% of them singletons. Sequencing used CD4+ T cells from blood. All receptors derive from a human donor with juvenile idiopathic arthritis.

This chain joins TRBV1 and TRBJ2-7; the table gives TRBD2 as D, unverified against the DNA. TRBV1 is a documented pseudogene. This CDR3 is built from 16 residues. For the CDR3, the DNA is TGCACCAGCATCCCCACGAGCCCCACCCCGTACTGCGAGCAGTACTTC. This sequence encodes CTSIPTSPTPYCEQYF.

The chain employs TRBV5-1 and TRBJ2-7; the D gene is possibly TRBD2 (6 bases). The V end was cut by 0 bases, the J end by 6 bases, with 19 bases between. The CDR3 runs to 16 residues. Germline V lookup: CDR1 SGHRS, CDR2 YFSETQ. Here the CDR3 reads CASSLELIGGRGEQYF. The DNA of the CDR3 is TGCGCCAGCAGCTTGGAACTTATCGGGGGTAGAGGCGAGCAGTACTTC.

The gene calls are TRBV19 and TRBJ2-1; 11 nucleotides line up with TRBD2. CDR3 size: 17 residues. Germline CDR1 LNHDA, CDR2 SQIVND (reference sequence). Trimming took 3 bases from V and 6 from J; bases not matched to a gene: 10. CDR3 DNA sequence: TGTGCCAGTAGTATTAGTATAGCGGGAGGGCCCGGCAATGAGCAGTTCTTC. Its protein product is CASSISIAGGPGNEQFF.

This chain connects TRBV28 to TRBJ2-7; the match to TRBD1 covers 9 bases. The CDR3 consists of 14 residues. Germline V gene sequence: CDR1 MDHEN, CDR2 SYDVKM. J was trimmed by 3 bases and V by 5 bases; bases with no gene match: 5. The DNA of the CDR3 is TGTGCCAGCAGTCCCGGGACAGGGTACTACGAGCAGTACTTC. Translation: CASSPGTGYYEQYF.

Only one count was recorded for this clone. The chain employs TRBV11-2 and TRBJ2-1; TRBD2 matches 9 bases. Germline loops: CDR1 SGHAT, CDR2 FQNNGV. Trimming removed 0 bases from V and 10 bases from J; junction bases left unmatched: 10. There are 16 residues in the CDR3. This CDR3 is CASSLEGAGGRREQFF. CDR3 nucleotides: TGTGCCAGCAGCTTAGAAGGAGCGGGAGGACGGCGGGAGCAGTTCTTC.

The chain links TRBV4-2 to TRBJ2-2; TRBD2 matches at 8 bases. Germline values: CDR1 LGHNA, CDR2 YNFKEQ. CDR3 size: 17 residues. After removal of 1 base from V and 5 bases from J, the junction contained 9 bases not matched to a gene. CDR3 region: CASSQVSSGSGTGELFF. The CDR3 DNA reads TGTGCCAGCAGCCAAGTCTCAAGCGGGAGCGGGACCGGGGAGCTGTTTTTT.

J is TRBJ2-3 and V is TRBV2; 11 bases match TRBD2. CDR3 size: 15 residues. V lost 8 bases to trimming and J lost 0 bases; unmatched junction nucleotides: 4. Germline V CDR1 and CDR2: SNHLY, FYNNEI. The CDR3 loop reads CASLGLAASTDTQYF. The CDR3, as DNA: TGTGCCAGCCTGGGACTAGCGGCTAGCACAGATACGCAGTATTTT.

V usage is TRBV28 and J usage is TRBJ2-7, with D possibly TRBD2 on 6 matching bases. V lost 6 bases to trimming and J lost 3 bases, with 15 bases between them. In germline, CDR1 is MDHEN, CDR2 SYDVKM. The CDR3 contains 14 residues. CDR3 loop: CASSLTGGIYEQYF. CDR3 DNA sequence: TGTGCCAGCAGCCTCACCGGGGGTATCTACGAGCAGTACTTC.

The chain employs TRBV9 and TRBJ2-1, with 12 bases that match TRBD2. The CDR3 totals 18 residues. Losses at the gene ends were 0 bases for V and 7 bases for J; bases not matched to a gene: 11. Germline V lookup: CDR1 SGDLS, CDR2 YYNGEE. The CDR3 sequence is CASSVGAPSGRAGNEQFF. CDR3 coding DNA: TGTGCCAGCAGCGTAGGGGCCCCTAGCGGGAGGGCCGGGAATGAGCAGTTCTTC.

The genes are TRBV15 and TRBJ2-3; the D gene is possibly TRBD2 (6 bases). CDR1 and CDR2 (germline): LNHNV, YYDKDF (reference sequence). The length of the CDR3 is 14 residues. The V gene lost 8 bases and the J gene lost 2 bases, with 14 bases spanning the gap. CDR3 region: CATSEGTNTDTQYF. As DNA, the CDR3 is TGTGCCACCTCGGAGGGGACCAACACAGATACGCAGTATTTT. The full variable domain, in which reference TRBV15 and TRBJ2-3 provide the parts outside the CDR3, is DAMVIQNPRYQVTQFGKPVTLSCSQTLNHNVMYWYQQKSSQAPKLLFHYYDKDFNNEADTPDNFQSRRPNTSFCFLDIRSPGLGDTAMYLCATSEGTNTDTQYFGPGTRLTVL.

This clone is a singleton in its sample. V usage is TRBV28 and J usage is TRBJ2-5, with unresolved D. The DNA end is a closer match to TRBJ2-7, so the J assignment may be wrong. The length of the CDR3 is 14 residues. CDR1 is MDHEN and CDR2 is SYDVKM in the germline V gene. CDR3 bases: TGTGCCAGCAGTTTCCCCTTTGCACCCTACGAGCAGTACTTC. Translation gives CASSFPFAPYEQYF.

This rearrangement joins TRBV6-6 to TRBJ1-2; the D is unclear. The CDR3 length is 13 residues. Germline V CDR1 and CDR2: MNHNY, SVGAGI (reference sequence). V was shortened by 0 bases and J by 8 bases, with 10 bases between the two germline ends. The CDR3 sequence is CASSYSSPRGYTF. CDR3 DNA: TGTGCCAGCAGTTACTCCTCCCCACGGGGCTACACCTTC.

This clone turned up a few times. The chain has TRBV25-1 and TRBJ1-3, with TRBD1 matching 7 bases. J was trimmed by 2 bases and V by 4 bases; bases with no gene match: 5. The CDR3 contains 15 residues. Per the germline V gene, CDR1 is MGHDK and CDR2 is SYGVNS. CDR3 nucleotide sequence: TGTGCCAGCAGTGTTGACAGGGTGACTGGAAACACCATATATTTT. This gives the protein CASSVDRVTGNTIYF. The whole variable domain, filled in from reference TRBV25-1 and TRBJ1-3, reads EADIYQTPRYLVIGTGKKITLECSQTMGHDKMYWYQQDPGMELHLIHYSYGVNSTEKGDLSSESTVSRIRTEHFPLTLESARPSHTSQYLCASSVDRVTGNTIYFGEGSWLTVV.

CDR3 protein: CASSEGLAGEGVYEQYF. Written as DNA, the CDR3 is TGTGCCAGCAGTGAAGGGCTAGCGGGAGAAGGGGTCTACGAGCAGTACTTC. The V gene is TRBV6-1, the J gene TRBJ2-7; TRBD2 matches at 10 bases. Germline CDR1 and CDR2: MNHNS and SASEGT. V shed 1 base, J shed 3 bases, and the junction held 9 bases outside the gene matches. CDR3 length equals 17 residues.

Only a few counts were recorded for this clone. The rearrangement links TRBV27 to TRBJ2-1; 9 bases agree with TRBD2. CDR3 length equals 12 residues. V lost 9 bases, J lost 4 bases, and 1 base stayed unmatched. The V gene's germline CDR1 is MNHEY and CDR2 SMNVEV (reference sequence). CDR3 nucleotides: TGTGCCAGGACTAGCGGTTACAATGAGCAGTTCTTC. Translating gives CARTSGYNEQFF.

The genes are TRBV27 and TRBJ2-1; 14 bases are a match to TRBD2. The germline V gene encodes CDR1 MNHEY and CDR2 SMNVEV (reference sequence). The length of the CDR3 is 19 residues. V gave up 6 bases and J gave up 0 bases; unmatched junction bases: 10. CDR3 loop: CASSRFPGTSGSSYNEQFF. The CDR3 nucleotides are TGTGCCAGCAGCCGCTTTCCCGGGACTAGCGGGAGCTCCTACAATGAGCAGTTCTTC.